Presented here are 24 T cell receptor beta chains from one specimen sequenced in a study of blood T cell repertoires in COVID-19. The protocol was immunoSEQ multiplex PCR, while the TCRdb copy is restricted to in-frame clones and leaves out a portion. The table lists about 87,000 clones, 70% to 90% of them singletons, with approximately 2.8% in the top ten. Material for sequencing was peripheral blood. The receptors stem from a woman of 80 years or more with COVID-19, enrolled during active disease.

The chain is built from TRBV5-6 and TRBJ2-3; tentative D call: TRBD1 (6 bases). V lost 2 bases and J 2 bases, leaving 9 bases between the germline ends. The CDR3 consists of 14 residues. Per the germline V gene, CDR1 is SGHDT and CDR2 is YYEEEE. CDR3 sequence: CASSFGQFTDTQYF. CDR3 nucleotides: TGTGCCAGCAGCTTCGGACAGTTCACAGATACGCAGTATTTT.

The chain recombines TRBV5-4 with TRBJ2-1; weak D call: TRBD1 (6 bases). In germline, CDR1 is SGHNT, CDR2 YYREEE (reference sequence). The germline V and J ends were trimmed by 4 bases and 7 bases, with 12 bases remaining between them. The CDR3 runs to 13 residues. DNA of the CDR3: TGTGCCAGCAGCCCGAGAACAGGGAATGAGCAGTTCTTC. This gives the protein CASSPRTGNEQFF.

V and J are TRBV18 and TRBJ1-2; 11 bases map to TRBD1. The trim removed 3 bases at V and 2 bases at J, leaving 8 bases unmatched. The CDR3 has 17 amino acids. Germline assignment: CDR1 KGHSH and CDR2 LQKENI. CDR3 amino acids: CASSPAPGQGVNYGYTF. In DNA form, the CDR3 reads TGTGCCAGCTCACCCGCACCGGGACAGGGGGTGAACTATGGCTACACCTTC.

The chain joins TRBV10-3 to TRBJ1-4; D uncertain. The length of the CDR3 is 14 residues. Germline V gives CDR1 ENHRY, CDR2 SYGVKD. V gave up 3 bases and J gave up 4 bases, with 9 bases separating them. CDR3 protein: CAISDWTLNEKLFF. CDR3 nucleotide sequence: TGTGCCATCAGTGATTGGACTCTTAATGAAAAACTGTTTTTT.

This clone appeared once. The chain joins TRBV21-1 to TRBJ2-5; the D segment call TRBD1 is taken from the table without a DNA check. TRBV21-1 is a known pseudogene. The CDR3 covers 12 residues. The CDR3 protein is CSETGEQETQYF. In DNA form, the CDR3 reads TGCTCCGAGACAGGGGAACAAGAGACCCAGTACTTC.

This clone was seen just once. The chain links TRBV9 to TRBJ2-1, with 13 bases aligning to TRBD2. Germline trimming cut 6 bases from V and 10 bases from J; bases unmatched to any gene: 10. The germline gives CDR1 SGDLS, CDR2 YYNGEE. This CDR3 is built from 15 residues. In DNA form, the CDR3 reads TGTGCCAGCACCCACGGACTAGCGGGAGCTGAAGAGCAGTTCTTC. Translated: CASTHGLAGAEEQFF. Looking up the rest from reference TRBV9 and TRBJ2-1 gives the full variable domain: DSGVTQTPKHLITATGQRVTLRCSPRSGDLSVYWYQQSLDQGLQFLIQYYNGEERAKGNILERFSAQQFPDLHSELNLSSLELGDSALYFCASTHGLAGAEEQFFGPGTRLTVL.

This rearrangement joins TRBV5-1 to TRBJ2-2; D ambiguous. The germline gives CDR1 SGHRS, CDR2 YFSETQ. V lost 6 bases to trimming and J lost 0 bases, with 12 bases between them. The CDR3 runs 15 residues. DNA of the CDR3: TGCGCCAGCACCGGAGTCGCATCGAACACCGGGGAGCTGTTTTTT. It yields the protein CASTGVASNTGELFF. Filled out from reference TRBV5-1 and TRBJ2-2, the complete variable domain reads KAGVTQTPRYLIKTRGQQVTLSCSPISGHRSVSWYQQTPGQGLQFLFEYFSETQRNKGNFPGRFSGRQFSNSRSEMNVSTLELGDSALYLCASTGVASNTGELFFGEGSRLTVL.

J is TRBJ1-2 and V is TRBV5-8; TRBD1 aligns across 10 bases. V shed 7 bases, J shed 4 bases, and the junction held 4 bases outside the gene matches. CDR3 length equals 13 residues. The germline V gene encodes CDR1 SGHTS and CDR2 YDEGEE. The CDR3 is CASSRDRGYGYTF. Written as DNA, the CDR3 is TGTGCCAGCTCCCGGGACAGGGGCTATGGCTACACCTTC.

The chain couples TRBV18 to TRBJ2-1; the match to TRBD1 covers 12 bases. The CDR3 has 15 amino acids. Unmatched junction bases numbered 4, after V lost 4 bases and J lost 6 bases. Germline CDR1 and CDR2: KGHSH and LQKENI. Here the CDR3 reads CASSRGQGAINEQFF. For the CDR3, the DNA is TGTGCCAGCTCACGGGGACAGGGGGCGATCAATGAGCAGTTCTTC.

V usage is TRBV11-2 and J usage is TRBJ2-5; 11 nucleotides match TRBD2. Germline CDR1 and CDR2: SGHAT and FQNNGV. V dropped 1 base and J dropped 4; count of bases not matched to a gene: 5. The CDR3 loop spans 16 amino acids. CDR3 amino acids: CASSLGLAGPTETQYF. DNA of the CDR3: TGTGCCAGCAGCTTAGGACTAGCGGGGCCTACAGAGACCCAGTACTTC.

The rearrangement links TRBV11-2 to TRBJ2-7; maybe TRBD2 (5 bases). The V gene lost 5 bases and the J gene lost 0 bases, with 14 bases spanning the gap. The germline gives CDR1 SGHAT, CDR2 FQNNGV. The CDR3 length is 15 residues. The CDR3 region is CASSHAGTSSYEQYF. Here the CDR3 DNA reads TGTGCCAGCAGCCATGCGGGCACCAGCTCCTACGAGCAGTACTTC.

There are a few counts of this clone. Written as DNA, the CDR3 is TGTGCCAGCAGTGAAGCACGGGCGGGGCCCAATCAGCCCCAGCATTTT. Residues: CASSEARAGPNQPQHF. This rearrangement joins TRBV2 to TRBJ1-5, with D possibly TRBD1 on 5 matching bases. Trimming took off 0 bases at V and 3 bases at J, with 12 bases between the two ends. Germline assignment: CDR1 SNHLY and CDR2 FYNNEI. This CDR3 is built from 16 residues.

The chain couples TRBV2 to TRBJ2-5; D ambiguous. This CDR3 has 15 amino acids. V shed 6 bases and J shed 1 base, with 15 bases lying between them. CDR1 SNHLY and CDR2 FYNNEI come from the germline V gene. The CDR3 spells CASSQRNSPQETQYF. Here the CDR3 DNA reads TGTGCCAGCAGCCAAAGAAACTCTCCCCAAGAGACCCAGTACTTC.

This clone was detected only once. The rearrangement links TRBV7-6 to TRBJ2-5; 7 bases are a match to TRBD1. Losses at the gene ends were 1 base for V and 5 bases for J; bases not matched to a gene: 4. The CDR3 loop spans 14 amino acids. The germline V gene encodes CDR1 SGHVS and CDR2 FNYEAQ. The CDR3 sequence is CASSLGRGKETQYF. The CDR3 bases are TGTGCCAGCAGCTTAGGCAGGGGGAAGGAGACCCAGTACTTC.

This clone was seen once. This chain links TRBV27 with TRBJ2-3; 9 nucleotides line up with TRBD2. The V gene's germline CDR1 is MNHEY and CDR2 SMNVEV (reference sequence). The V segment lost 8 bases and the J segment 2 bases; nucleotides outside the gene matches: 11. The CDR3 runs 16 residues. CDR3 protein: CASQRAGGGPTDTQYF. CDR3 coding DNA: TGTGCCAGCCAAAGGGCGGGAGGGGGCCCCACAGATACGCAGTATTTT.

This chain links TRBV7-9 with TRBJ2-3; TRBD1 aligns across 10 bases. Germline CDR1 reads SEHNR; CDR2 reads FQNEAQ (reference sequence). V shed 3 bases, J shed 2 bases, and the junction held 2 bases outside the gene matches. The CDR3 is made up of 15 amino acids. The CDR3 DNA follows: TGTGCCAGCAGCTTTGGGACAGGGGACACAGATACGCAGTATTTT. Protein product: CASSFGTGDTDTQYF.

J is TRBJ2-4 and V is TRBV27; a weak D match, TRBD1 (6 bases). Trimming removed 5 bases at V and 6 bases at J, with 14 bases between. This CDR3 is built from 14 residues. Germline lookup yields CDR1 MNHEY and CDR2 SMNVEV (reference sequence). The CDR3 sequence is CASSHRDTINIQYF. The CDR3 DNA reads TGTGCCAGCAGTCACCGGGACACCATAAACATTCAGTACTTC.

This rearrangement joins TRBV5-4 to TRBJ2-7; 8 bases fit TRBD1. CDR1 is SGHNT, CDR2 YYREEE, per germline (reference sequence). There are 15 residues in the CDR3. V trimming: 0 bases; J trimming: 2 bases; junction bases outside the gene matches: 4. The chain's CDR3 is CASSLVTGAAYEQYF. CDR3 DNA: TGTGCCAGCAGCTTGGTGACAGGGGCGGCCTACGAGCAGTACTTC. The full variable domain, completed using reference TRBV5-4 and TRBJ2-7, is ETGVTQSPTHLIKTRGQQVTLRCSSQSGHNTVSWYQQALGQGPQFIFQYYREEENGRGNFPPRFSGLQFPNYSSELNVNALELDDSALYLCASSLVTGAAYEQYFGPGTRLTVT.

In its sample, this clone was seen once. The chain recombines TRBV28 with TRBJ1-2; D unresolved. Germline V gives CDR1 MDHEN, CDR2 SYDVKM. The length of the CDR3 is 12 residues. V lost 6 bases, J lost 2 bases, and 7 bases lay in between. The CDR3 sequence is CASRVANYGYTF. The CDR3 coding sequence is TGTGCCAGCAGGGTAGCCAACTATGGCTACACCTTC.

The rearrangement links TRBV11-3 to TRBJ2-3, with 8 bases identical to TRBD2. Losses at the gene ends were 0 bases for V and 2 bases for J; bases not matched to a gene: 4. The CDR3 totals 16 residues. Germline lookup yields CDR1 SGHNT and CDR2 YENEEA. The CDR3 sequence: CASSLEGSGTTDTQYF. Here the CDR3 DNA reads TGTGCCAGCAGCTTAGAGGGTAGCGGGACCACAGATACGCAGTATTTT.

V usage is TRBV3-1 (or the pseudogene TRBV3-2) and J usage is TRBJ2-1; D may be TRBD1 (5 bases). With 6 bases removed from V and 0 bases from J, the gap between germline ends came to 12 bases. CDR1 and CDR2 from the germline V gene are LGHDT and YNNKEL (reference sequence). The CDR3 extends over 15 amino acids. The DNA for the CDR3 is TGTGCCAGCAGAAGGGGTACCGTCTCCTACAATGAGCAGTTCTTC. Protein sequence: CASRRGTVSYNEQFF.

CDR3 nucleotides: TGTGCCAGCAGCTTAGCACAAAGGGGACTAGCGGGTAGCGAGCAGTACTTC. Its protein is CASSLAQRGLAGSEQYF. The chain combines TRBV7-8 with TRBJ2-7; 12 nucleotides align to TRBD2. V lost 0 bases, J lost 6 bases, and 9 bases stayed unmatched. The V gene's germline CDR1 is SGHVS and CDR2 FQNEAQ. This CDR3 has 17 amino acids.

This rearrangement joins TRBV2 to TRBJ1-1; 8 bases line up with TRBD1. Losses at the gene ends were 3 bases for V and 3 bases for J; bases not matched to a gene: 9. Germline assignment: CDR1 SNHLY and CDR2 FYNNEI. The CDR3 consists of 16 residues. As DNA, the CDR3 is TGTGCCAGCAGTGATCGGACAGGGATTAAGTACACTGAAGCTTTCTTT. It codes for CASSDRTGIKYTEAFF.

The chain combines TRBV5-1 with TRBJ2-6, with a weak D call TRBD1 (5 bases). CDR3 length: 16 residues. The V gene lost 1 base and the J gene lost 1 base, with 9 bases spanning the gap. Germline loops: CDR1 SGHRS, CDR2 YFSETQ. This CDR3 reads CASSLQGFSGANVLTF. In DNA form, the CDR3 reads TGCGCCAGCAGCTTGCAGGGATTTTCTGGGGCCAACGTCCTGACTTTC.